This paragraph covers one T cell receptor (beta chain) sequence. What it recognizes is unknown. 13 Jbeta primers and 60 Vbeta primers were used for the PCR. The data were produced by immunoSEQ multiplex PCR, yet TCRdb's version contains in-frame clones alone and is incomplete. This sample carries 77,000 or so clones, less than 80% of them seen once, and the ten largest clones take more than 7%. The source of the sample is a study of cytomegalovirus exposure and HLA in healthy donors. Study findings and constraints: The dataset shows that most TCR sequences were rare, while some public TCRs occurred in many donors.

The germline V and J ends were trimmed by 2 bases and 2 bases, with 13 bases remaining between them. Germline V gives CDR1 SGHTA, CDR2 FQGTGA. The CDR3 is 16 amino acids. The sequencing sample was made of PBMCs. This TCR derives from a woman aged 40 to 50 in good health and CMV-seronegative. This sequence joins TRBV7-3 and TRBJ1-3; tentatively, D is TRBD1 (6 bases). As DNA, the CDR3 is TGTGCCAGCAGCTTACAGGGGTCGACTGCTGGAAACACCATATATTTT. Translation gives CASSLQGSTAGNTIYF.